Listed below are T cell receptor beta chains from one sample, sequenced in a study of beta chain features in type 1 diabetes. The assay was immunoSEQ multiplex PCR, and TCRdb's table has in-frame clones only and misses some. The sample yields approximately 110,000 clones, 40% seen once. The source material was stem cell memory CD4+ T cells from blood. The receptor set was obtained from a woman younger than 30 in good health. The CDR3 runs from the conserved cysteine through the conserved F or W. A D gene is named only where the DNA matches it firmly. Clone size appears in some rows only: once, few, many, or a class for an expanded clone.

j_gene	v_gene	abundance	d_gene	CDR3nt	CDR3aa
TRBJ2-1	TRBV7-9	few	TRBD2	TGTGCCAGCAGCTCGGGTAGCGGGAGGGCCGGTGAGCAGTTCTTC	CASSSGSGRAGEQFF
TRBJ2-7	TRBV7-9	NA	TRBD1	TGTGCCAGCAACCCACCCGGGACAGGGATCTACGAGCAGTACTTC	CASNPPGTGIYEQYF
TRBJ2-1	TRBV5-1	NA	TRBD1	TGCGCCAGCAGCTTGGCGGGACAGGGGAGGTGGCAGTTCTTC	CASSLAGQGRWQFF
TRBJ2-7	TRBV28	few	TRBD2	TGTGCCAGCTCAGGGACTAGCCATAACTACGAGCAGTACTTC	CASSGTSHNYEQYF
TRBJ2-6	TRBV7-2	few	NA	TGTGCCAGCAGCTTCCCGGTACACAGCTCTGGGGCCAACGTCCTGACTTTC	CASSFPVHSSGANVLTF
TRBJ1-5	TRBV7-2	NA	TRBD1	TGTGCCAGCAGCCCCGACAGGGGGAATCAGCCCCAGCATTTT	CASSPDRGNQPQHF
TRBJ2-2	TRBV5-1	few	TRBD2	TGCGCCAGCAGCTTGACTAGCGGATCCCTAGGCGGGGAGCTGTTTTTT	CASSLTSGSLGGELFF
TRBJ2-7	TRBV18	NA	NA	TGTGCCAGCTCACCACGATCGCACGGGTCCTACGAGCAGTACTTC	CASSPRSHGSYEQYF
TRBJ1-2	TRBV5-1	few	TRBD1	TGCGCCAGCAGCTTGGAGGGACAGCGCTACTATGGCTACACCTTC	CASSLEGQRYYGYTF
TRBJ2-7	TRBV19	few	TRBD1	TGTGCCAGTAGTCTTAACGCCGGGACAGGATACGAGCAGTACTTC	CASSLNAGTGYEQYF
TRBJ2-1	TRBV19	few	TRBD2	TGTGCCAGTAACGACCGGGAGGGCCTGGGGGAGCAGTTCTTC	CASNDREGLGEQFF
TRBJ1-5	TRBV7-9	NA	NA	TGTGCCAGCAGCTTAGCGGGAGGGACTCAGCCCCAGCATTTT	CASSLAGGTQPQHF
TRBJ1-2	TRBV7-6	NA	TRBD1	TGTGCCAGCAGCCAAGGGACAGATGGCTACACCTTC	CASSQGTDGYTF
TRBJ2-1	TRBV7-8	NA	NA	TGTGCCAGCAGCTTAGCGCCCAGCGCCTACAATGAGCAGTTCTTC	CASSLAPSAYNEQFF
TRBJ2-3	TRBV27	few	TRBD1	TGTGCCAGCAGTTGGCGACAGGGGGGTCCGGCAGATACGCAGTATTTT	CASSWRQGGPADTQYF
TRBJ2-1	TRBV28	NA	TRBD2	TGTGCCAGCAGTTTCTCGGTGTCGGCGGGAGGGCCGAGTGAGCAGTTCTTC	CASSFSVSAGGPSEQFF
TRBJ2-7	TRBV4-1	NA	TRBD2	TGCGCCAGCAGCCGGTATACTAGCGGGAGAGGGTACGAGCAGTACTTC	CASSRYTSGRGYEQYF
TRBJ2-3	TRBV29-1	NA	NA	TGCAGCGTTGAGCCCCGGAGCACAGATACGCAGTATTTT	CSVEPRSTDTQYF
TRBJ2-7	TRBV18	NA	NA	TGTGCCAGCTCCGATCTTGCCTACGAGCAGTACTTC	CASSDLAYEQYF
TRBJ2-5	TRBV2	NA	NA	TGTGCCAGCAGGTCCAAGACCCAGTACTTC	CASRSKTQYF
TRBJ2-3	TRBV7-3	NA	TRBD2	TGTGCCAGCAGCCAGGGACTAGCGGCCTTCACAGATACGCAGTATTTT	CASSQGLAAFTDTQYF
TRBJ2-7	TRBV28	NA	TRBD1	TGTGCCAGCAGTTTTCATCCGGGACAGGGAACCTACGAGCAGTACTTC	CASSFHPGQGTYEQYF
TRBJ2-6	TRBV7-2	NA	NA	TGTGCCAGCAGCTCTAGCTCTGGGGCCAACGTCCTGACTTTC	CASSSSSGANVLTF
TRBJ1-1	TRBV29-1	few	TRBD1	TGCAGCGTTGAAGTGGACAGGGGGACCGAAGCTTTCTTT	CSVEVDRGTEAFF
TRBJ1-4	TRBV28	once	TRBD1	TGTGCCAGCAGTTCCCGGACAGGGAGAGTGTTT	CASSSRTGRVF
TRBJ1-3	TRBV7-2	NA	NA	TGTGCCAGCAGCTCAGGCCTTGGAAACACCATATATTTT	CASSSGLGNTIYF
TRBJ1-2	TRBV5-1	NA	TRBD1	TGCGCCAGCAGCCGGGACAGGGGGCAAGACGGCTATGGCTACACCTTC	CASSRDRGQDGYGYTF
TRBJ1-1	TRBV18	NA	NA	TGTGCCAGCTCACCACGACAGGATGAAGCTTTCTTT	CASSPRQDEAFF
TRBJ2-1	TRBV5-1	NA	NA	TGCGCCAGCAGCTTGGCCAACAGCGGCCGGTACAATGAGCAGTTCTTC	CASSLANSGRYNEQFF
TRBJ2-7	TRBV9	NA	NA	TGTGCCAGCAGCCTCGGGGGTAGCGGAAAGCAGTACTTC	CASSLGGSGKQYF
TRBJ2-4	TRBV6-6	NA	TRBD1	TGTGCCAGCAACTCCGGGACAGTAGCCAAAAACATTCAGTACTTC	CASNSGTVAKNIQYF
TRBJ2-7	TRBV28	few	TRBD2	TGTGCCAGCAGTTTAGTAGGACTAGCGGGCTCGGGCGAGCAGTACTTC	CASSLVGLAGSGEQYF
TRBJ2-1	TRBV18	NA	NA	TGTGCCAGCTCACGACAATCCAGCTCCTACAATGAGCAGTTCTTC	CASSRQSSSYNEQFF
TRBJ2-7	TRBV6-1	NA	NA	TGTGCCAGCAGTGAAGGAGCAGGGGTCAGCGAGCAGTACTTC	CASSEGAGVSEQYF
TRBJ2-1	TRBV5-1	NA	TRBD2	TGCGCCAGCAGTGATGGGACTAGCGGGAGAAAGAATGAGCAGTTCTTC	CASSDGTSGRKNEQFF
TRBJ2-1	TRBV5-1	NA	NA	TGCGCCAGCAGCTTAACAGGGGGGGCCTACAATGAGCAGTTCTTC	CASSLTGGAYNEQFF
TRBJ1-2	TRBV28	NA	NA	TGTGCCAGCAGTTTCCGGCGGGGATATAACTATGGCTACACCTTC	CASSFRRGYNYGYTF
TRBJ2-3	TRBV7-9	NA	NA	TGTGCCAGCAGCTTAGGTGGAGGGGGCCCCACAGATACGCAGTATTTT	CASSLGGGGPTDTQYF
TRBJ2-1	TRBV19	once	TRBD1	TGTGCCAGTAGTATTAGGGGGCGGGCGAGCTCCTACAATGAGCAGTTCTTC	CASSIRGRASSYNEQFF
TRBJ2-7	TRBV7-8	few	NA	TGTGCCAGCAGCTTAGTCCCATACGAGCAGTACTTC	CASSLVPYEQYF
TRBJ1-5	TRBV7-2	NA	TRBD1	TGTGCCAGCAGCTTGACCGGACAGGGAAGAGGGCAGCCCCAGCATTTT	CASSLTGQGRGQPQHF
TRBJ1-4	TRBV14	NA	NA	TGTGCCAGCAGCTTCTTCCGTAATGAAAAACTGTTTTTT	CASSFFRNEKLFF
TRBJ1-1	TRBV29-1	NA	NA	TGCAGCGTTGAAGATTTTATAGGTGCGTCAGGTAGAACTGAAGCTTTCTTT	CSVEDFIGASGRTEAFF
TRBJ2-3	TRBV6-5	NA	TRBD2	TGTGCCAGCAGTTACGGACTAGCGGGATCTACGCAGTATTTT	CASSYGLAGSTQYF
TRBJ2-1	TRBV6-5	NA	NA	TGTGCCAGCAGTTACTCGATGGGTCTAGGTTCCGAGCAGTTCTTC	CASSYSMGLGSEQFF
TRBJ2-7	TRBV5-1	few	TRBD1	TGCGCCAGCAGCTCACCGACAGGGTATCGGGACGAGCAGTACTTC	CASSSPTGYRDEQYF
TRBJ2-7	TRBV2	NA	TRBD1	TGTGCCAGCAGGGGGACAGCCGTCTCCTACGAGCAGTACTTC	CASRGTAVSYEQYF
TRBJ2-7	TRBV5-1	few	TRBD2	TGCGCCAGCAGGCGGCAAGCGGGAGATCCCTACGAGCAGTACTTC	CASRRQAGDPYEQYF
TRBJ2-1	TRBV29-1	few	TRBD2	TGCAGCGTCGCGGGAGGCTCCTACAATGAGCAGTTCTTC	CSVAGGSYNEQFF
TRBJ2-4	TRBV2	once	TRBD1	TGTGCCAGTAGGGACAGCAGTCTAGCCAAAAACATTCAGTACTTC	CASRDSSLAKNIQYF
TRBJ2-5	TRBV15	few	TRBD2	TGTGCCACCAGCAGACAAGGACTAGCTCGGGAGACCCAGTACTTC	CATSRQGLARETQYF